The present T cell receptor (beta chain) was sequenced within a study of blood T cell repertoires in COVID-19. Study-level information: Acute and convalescent COVID-19 samples came from the United States, Italy and Spain. PBMCs, B-cell-depleted T cells, or T cells were the source of the cDNA or gDNA that made up the material.

Profiling relied on immunoSEQ multiplex PCR, and the TCRdb table lists in-frame clones only, not all of them. This sample has 100,000 or so clones, with 90% to 95% found just once. This clone was counted once. The CDR3 runs 17 residues. J lost 4 bases, V lost 1 base, and 7 bases had no gene match. CDR1 and CDR2 (germline): SGHNT, YENEEA. The material sequenced was peripheral blood. The chain links TRBV11-3 to TRBJ2-2, with 9 nucleotides matching TRBD2. The clonotype comes from a man aged 55-75 years with acute or convalescent COVID-19. CDR3 protein: CASSLGGSGRGTGELFF. For the CDR3, the DNA is TGTGCCAGCAGCTTAGGTGGTAGCGGGAGAGGCACCGGGGAGCTGTTTTTT. The entire variable domain, with the rest obtained from reference TRBV11-3 and TRBJ2-2, is as follows: EAGVVQSPRYKIIEKKQPVAFWCNPISGHNTLYWYLQNLGQGPELLIRYENEEAVDDSQLPKDRFSAERLKGVDSTLKIQPAELGDSAVYLCASSLGGSGRGTGELFFGEGSRLTVL.